The following is a TCR beta chain sequence with its context. Its target is not known. General study results and limits: Tumor Tregs overlapped most with tumor, then blood, naive CD4+ cells. The TCR gene usage of tumor memory CD4+ T cells clustered together with blood and lymph node memory CD4+ cells and with lymph node naive CD4+ cells.

Deletions cut 1 base from V and 5 bases from J, with 11 bases between. The CDR3 has 14 amino acids. The sorted Tregs were CD4+CD25+CD127-/low cells. Full-length variable regions came from constant-region reverse primers plus semi-nested Nested Universal Primer A PCR. TCRdb independently ran MiXCR on the 5' RACE reads; one entry per CDR3 protein. The sample holds around 4,800 distinct CDR3 sequences; approximately 78% are singletons and the top ten take roughly 4.2%. The chain recombines TRBV12-3 or TRBV12-4 with TRBJ2-5, with D perhaps matching TRBD2 (6 bases). Specimen: Tregs sorted from blood. The clonotype was recovered from a female donor with breast cancer. CDR3 in DNA: TGTGCCAGCAGTTTAGGACTAGATCTGGAGACCCAGTACTTC. Its protein is CASSLGLDLETQYF.